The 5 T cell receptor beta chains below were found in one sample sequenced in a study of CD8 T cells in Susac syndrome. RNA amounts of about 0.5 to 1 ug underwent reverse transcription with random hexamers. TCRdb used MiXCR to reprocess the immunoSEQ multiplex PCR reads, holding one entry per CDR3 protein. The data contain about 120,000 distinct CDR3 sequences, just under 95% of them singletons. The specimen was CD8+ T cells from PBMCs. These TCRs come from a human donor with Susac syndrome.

CDR3 region: CASTAGDEYEQYF. CDR3 bases: TGTGCCAGCACCGCAGGGGACGAGTACGAGCAGTACTTC. The chain joins TRBV11-2 to TRBJ2-7; TRBD1 is a possible D gene (6 bases). V was clipped by 7 bases and J by 4 bases, with 14 bases between them. The length of the CDR3 is 13 residues. The germline V gene has CDR1 SGHAT and CDR2 FQNNGV.

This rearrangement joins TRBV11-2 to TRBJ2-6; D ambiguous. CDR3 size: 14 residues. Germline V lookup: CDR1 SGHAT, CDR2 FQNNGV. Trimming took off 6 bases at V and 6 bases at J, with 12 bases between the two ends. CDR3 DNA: TGTGCCAGCAGGGGCCCGGGCGCGGCCAACGTCCTGACTTTC. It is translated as CASRGPGAANVLTF.

The CDR3 DNA reads TGTGCCAGCAGCCGGGACAGGGGGCTAATAACCTACGAGCAGTACTTC. Residues: CASSRDRGLITYEQYF. This chain links TRBV27 with TRBJ2-7, with 12 positions matching TRBD1. This CDR3 region has 16 residues. V shed 6 bases and J 2 bases; nucleotides not matched to a gene: 8. Germline V lookup: CDR1 MNHEY, CDR2 SMNVEV (reference sequence).

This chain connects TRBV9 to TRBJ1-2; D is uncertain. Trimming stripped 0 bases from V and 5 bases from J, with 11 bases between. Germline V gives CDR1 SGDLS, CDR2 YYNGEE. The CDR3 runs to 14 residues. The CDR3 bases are TGTGCCAGCAGCGTAGGGGAGGGCCCGTATGGCTACACCTTC. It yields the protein CASSVGEGPYGYTF.

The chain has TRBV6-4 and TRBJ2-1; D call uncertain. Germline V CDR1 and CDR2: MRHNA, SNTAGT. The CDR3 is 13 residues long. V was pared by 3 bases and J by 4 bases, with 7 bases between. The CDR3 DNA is TGTGCCAGCAGTGAGTACTGGTACAATGAGCAGTTCTTC. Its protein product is CASSEYWYNEQFF.